What follows describes a single T cell receptor (beta chain). V lost 4 bases to trimming and J lost 7 bases, with 17 bases between them. There are 14 residues in the CDR3. Germline V CDR1 and CDR2: LGHNA, YSLEER. PCR primers comprised 60 Vbeta and 13 Jbeta primers. Assay: immunoSEQ multiplex PCR; the TCRdb copy retains only in-frame clones and omits some. In the table there are roughly 100,000 clones, over 70% of which are singletons. This entry comes from a study of cytomegalovirus exposure and HLA in healthy donors. Input material: PBMCs. The sequence came from a male donor in good health and CMV-seronegative. The genes are TRBV4-3 and TRBJ2-7, with D tentatively TRBD2 (6 bases). CDR3 amino acids: CASSPGGLTREQYF. The CDR3 nucleotides are TGCGCCAGCAGCCCCGGGGGACTTACCCGGGAGCAGTACTTC.